One sample yielded the 8 T cell receptor beta chains listed below, sequenced in a study of identifying expanded T cells in peripheral blood. This table comes from immunoSEQ multiplex PCR, and its TCRdb copy is limited to in-frame clones, with some not included. The profile shows around 120,000 clones, over 65% of them singletons. The sequenced material came from blood. These receptors were collected from a person aged 18 to 70 in good health.

This sequence joins TRBV5-4 and TRBJ2-5, with 8 bases fitting TRBD1. Germline V CDR1 and CDR2: SGHNT, YYREEE (reference sequence). This CDR3 is built from 15 residues. J lost 2 bases, V lost 0 bases, and 3 bases had no gene match. CDR3 amino acids: CASSLGQGPQETQYF. The DNA for the CDR3 is TGTGCCAGCAGCTTGGGACAGGGGCCGCAAGAGACCCAGTACTTC. Full variable domain (outside the CDR3, taken from reference TRBV5-4 and TRBJ2-5): ETGVTQSPTHLIKTRGQQVTLRCSSQSGHNTVSWYQQALGQGPQFIFQYYREEENGRGNFPPRFSGLQFPNYSSELNVNALELDDSALYLCASSLGQGPQETQYFGPGTRLLVL.

The J gene is TRBJ2-7, the V gene TRBV19; unclear D gene. Between the trimmed V and J ends, which lost 6 bases and 3 bases, there was a span of 6 bases. Germline assignment: CDR1 LNHDA and CDR2 SQIVND (reference sequence). CDR3 length: 11 residues. CDR3 sequence: CASREGYEQYF. CDR3 sequence (DNA): TGTGCCAGTAGGGAAGGCTACGAGCAGTACTTC.

This chain connects TRBV7-3 to TRBJ2-7, with D uncertain. CDR3 length equals 13 residues. V lost 5 bases to trimming and J lost 2 bases, with 10 bases between them. Germline V gene sequence: CDR1 SGHTA, CDR2 FQGTGA. In DNA form, the CDR3 reads TGTGCCAGCAGCCCCGACACTACCTACGAGCAGTACTTC. It yields the protein CASSPDTTYEQYF.

This rearrangement joins TRBV7-6 to TRBJ2-3; 8 bases align to TRBD2. V lost 4 bases to trimming and J lost 6 bases; unmatched junction nucleotides: 6. Germline V gives CDR1 SGHVS, CDR2 FNYEAQ. There are 14 residues in the CDR3. Written as DNA, the CDR3 is TGTGCCAGCAGCTCCCGGGGGGGAGAGGATACGCAGTATTTT. This translates into CASSSRGGEDTQYF.

CDR3 nucleotide sequence: TGTGCCAGCAGCCCAAGGGCAACTGAAGCTTTCTTT. Its translation is CASSPRATEAFF. V usage is TRBV7-9 and J usage is TRBJ1-1, with D unclear. Trimming pared 5 bases from V and 5 bases from J, leaving 9 bases between. CDR3 length: 12 amino acids. Germline CDR1 and CDR2: SEHNR and FQNEAQ (reference sequence).

J is TRBJ1-1 and V is TRBV5-6, with a tentative D call TRBD1 (5 bases). The CDR3 runs 15 residues. V lost 4 bases to trimming and J lost 3 bases, with 16 bases between them. The germline CDR1 and CDR2 sequences are SGHDT and YYEEEE. CDR3: CASSPRVREHTEAFF. CDR3 nucleotides: TGTGCCAGCAGCCCTCGCGTCAGGGAACACACTGAAGCTTTCTTT.

The gene calls are TRBV6-5 and TRBJ2-7, with D unresolved. This CDR3 region has 10 residues. V shed 8 bases and J shed 6 bases, with 8 bases lying between them. Germline lookup yields CDR1 MNHEY and CDR2 SVGAGI. The CDR3 is CASGRREQYF. CDR3 nucleotides: TGTGCCAGCGGAAGGCGCGAGCAGTACTTC.

This clone was observed a single time. The CDR3 region has the DNA TGTGCCTGGAGTGCTAACGCCATAGGACATGCGCCCTACGAGCAGTACTTC. Residues: CAWSANAIGHAPYEQYF. The gene calls are TRBV30 and TRBJ2-7, with D perhaps TRBD1 (5 bases). CDR3 length: 17 residues. Trimming left V 1 base short and J 2 bases short, with 21 bases between. CDR1 and CDR2 (germline): GTSNPN, SVGIG (reference sequence).